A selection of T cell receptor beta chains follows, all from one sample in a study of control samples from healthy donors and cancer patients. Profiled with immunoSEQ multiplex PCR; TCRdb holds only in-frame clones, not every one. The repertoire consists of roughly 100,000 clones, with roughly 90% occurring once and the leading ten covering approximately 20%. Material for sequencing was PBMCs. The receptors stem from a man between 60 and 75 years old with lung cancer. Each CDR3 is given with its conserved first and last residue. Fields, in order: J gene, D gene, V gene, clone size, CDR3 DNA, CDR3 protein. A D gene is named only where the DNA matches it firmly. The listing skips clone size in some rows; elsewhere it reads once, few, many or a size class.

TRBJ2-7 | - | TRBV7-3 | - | TGTGCCAGCAGCTTAACGCAGGTTAGCGAGCAGTACTTC | CASSLTQVSEQYF
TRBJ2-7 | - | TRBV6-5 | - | TGTGCCAGCAGGACGAAGTCCTACGAGCAGTACTTC | CASRTKSYEQYF
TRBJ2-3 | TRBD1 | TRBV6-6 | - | TGTGCCAGCAGTTACTGGACAGGGGGGGCACAGGATACGCAGTATTTT | CASSYWTGGAQDTQYF
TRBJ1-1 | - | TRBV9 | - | TGTGCCAGCAGCGTAGGTGGAGGGGGCACTGAAGCTTTCTTT | CASSVGGGGTEAFF
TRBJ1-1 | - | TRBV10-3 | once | TGTGCCATCAGTATCGGACAGTTCACTGAAGCTTTCTTT | CAISIGQFTEAFF
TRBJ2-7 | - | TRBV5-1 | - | TGCGCCAGCAGCCGCAGGGTGGAGGACTACGAGCAGTACTTC | CASSRRVEDYEQYF
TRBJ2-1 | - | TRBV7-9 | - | TGTGCCAGCAGCTTACGAGGGAATGACAATGAGCAGTTCTTC | CASSLRGNDNEQFF
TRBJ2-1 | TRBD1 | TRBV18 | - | TGTGCCAGCTCACCAAAGTTAGGACAGGGAAGCAATGAGCAGTTCTTC | CASSPKLGQGSNEQFF
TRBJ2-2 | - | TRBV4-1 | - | TGCGCCAGCAGCCCCCAGGGGACATACATGAACACCGGGGAGCTGTTTTTT | CASSPQGTYMNTGELFF
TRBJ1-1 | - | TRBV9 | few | TGTGCCAGCAGCGTAAGCAGATCGGACACTGAAGCTTTCTTT | CASSVSRSDTEAFF
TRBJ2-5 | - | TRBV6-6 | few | TGTGCCAGCAGTTACTCGGGACTCAAACAAGAGACCCAGTACTTC | CASSYSGLKQETQYF
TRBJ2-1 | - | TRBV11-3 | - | TGTGCCAGCAGCCCTAGGGGGTTCTACAATGAGCAGTTCTTC | CASSPRGFYNEQFF
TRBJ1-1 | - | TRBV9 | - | TGTGCCAGCAGCTTCCCCCCCGGAGGCGATGCTGAAGCTTTCTTT | CASSFPPGGDAEAFF
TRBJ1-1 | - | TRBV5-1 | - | TGCGCCAGCAGCCCAGGGACCAGGGACACTGAAGCTTTCTTT | CASSPGTRDTEAFF
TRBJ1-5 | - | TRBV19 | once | TGTGCCAGTAGTCTCGAATTGGGCAGGGATAACAATCAGCCCCAGCATTTT | CASSLELGRDNNQPQHF
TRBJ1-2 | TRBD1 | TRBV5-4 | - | TGTGCCAGCAGCTTGGACCCAGGGGGGGGTACTAACTATGGCTACACCTTC | CASSLDPGGGTNYGYTF
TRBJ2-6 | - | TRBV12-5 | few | TGTGCTAGTGGTTTAGGGTCTGGGGCCAACGTCCTGACTTTC | CASGLGSGANVLTF
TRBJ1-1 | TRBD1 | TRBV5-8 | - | TGTGCCAGCAGCTGGGAGGGGGACAGAATGGGGACTGAAGCTTTCTTT | CASSWEGDRMGTEAFF
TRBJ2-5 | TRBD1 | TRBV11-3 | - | TGTGCCAGCAGCTCCCGTAGGACAGGGGAAGAGACCCAGTACTTC | CASSSRRTGEETQYF
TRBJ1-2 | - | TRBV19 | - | TGTGCCAGTAGTATTGGGGGGAACTATGGCTACACCTTC | CASSIGGNYGYTF
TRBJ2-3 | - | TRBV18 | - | TGTGCCAGCTCACTAGGGCTAAGCACAGATACGCAGTATTTT | CASSLGLSTDTQYF
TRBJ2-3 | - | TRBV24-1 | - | TGTGCCACCAGTGGCGTCCTTCGGGGTGGGGGCACAGATACGCAGTATTTT | CATSGVLRGGGTDTQYF
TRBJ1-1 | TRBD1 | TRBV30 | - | TGTGCCTGGAAGCCAGGGGGGACCATGAACACTGAAGCTTTCTTT | CAWKPGGTMNTEAFF
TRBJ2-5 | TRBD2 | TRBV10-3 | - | TGTGCCATCAGTGCGCGCCCATTGAGCGGGGGTCTACAAGAGACCCAGTACTTC | CAISARPLSGGLQETQYF
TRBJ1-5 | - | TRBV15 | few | TGTGCCACCAGCAGAGTGGGGGAGAATCAGCCCCAGCATTTT | CATSRVGENQPQHF
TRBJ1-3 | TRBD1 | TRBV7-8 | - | TGTGCCAGCAACTTAAGGGACAGGGCTACCTCTGGAAACACCATATATTTT | CASNLRDRATSGNTIYF
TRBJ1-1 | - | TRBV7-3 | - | TGTGCCAGCAGCAGAAACGGGGGTACTGAAGCTTTCTTT | CASSRNGGTEAFF
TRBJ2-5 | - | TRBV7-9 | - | TGTGCCAGCAGCTTAGTAGGGCCTCGAGAGACCCAGTACTTC | CASSLVGPRETQYF
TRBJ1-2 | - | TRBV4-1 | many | TGCGCCAGCAGCCAAGCTAGTTTTTTACTACCCTATGGCTACACCTTC | CASSQASFLLPYGYTF
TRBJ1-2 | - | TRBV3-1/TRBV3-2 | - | TGTGCCAGCAGCCGTGACCTGCTCACCTCGGCCGGCTACACCTTC | CASSRDLLTSAGYTF
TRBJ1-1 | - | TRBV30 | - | TGTGCCTGGAGTTTCACAGGGATGACTGAAGCTTTCTTT | CAWSFTGMTEAFF
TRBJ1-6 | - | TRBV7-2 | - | TGTGCCAGCAGCTTAGCAGGGTTCGGGTCACCCCTCCACTTT | CASSLAGFGSPLHF
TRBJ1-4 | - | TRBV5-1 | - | TGCGCCAGCTCCCCAGGAGCCGCTAATGAAAAACTGTTTTTT | CASSPGAANEKLFF
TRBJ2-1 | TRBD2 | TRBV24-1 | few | TGTGCCACCAGTGATAGGAGCGGGGGGAAAAATGAGCAGTTCTTC | CATSDRSGGKNEQFF
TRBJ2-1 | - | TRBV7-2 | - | TGTGCCAGCAGCCCTTTATCCAATGAGCAGTTCTTC | CASSPLSNEQFF
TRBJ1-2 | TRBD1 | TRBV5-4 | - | TGTGCCAGCAGCATTCTCGACGGGACAGCCTATGGCTACACCTTC | CASSILDGTAYGYTF
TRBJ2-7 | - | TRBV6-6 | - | TGTGCCAGCAAGGGTGGGACCTCCTACGAGCAGTACTTC | CASKGGTSYEQYF
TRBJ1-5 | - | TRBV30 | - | TGTGCCTGGAGTGGGATCCAAGGGCTCGTTCAGCCCCAGCATTTT | CAWSGIQGLVQPQHF
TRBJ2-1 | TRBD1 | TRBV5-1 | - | TGCGCCAGCAGCTTCCGGGACAGAAACAATGAGCAGTTCTTC | CASSFRDRNNEQFF
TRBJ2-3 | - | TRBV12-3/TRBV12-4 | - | TGTGCCAGCAGACCGGGGAGTACAGATACGCAGTATTTT | CASRPGSTDTQYF
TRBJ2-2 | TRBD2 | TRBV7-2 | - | TGTGCCAGCAGCCCCAGCGGGGGGGGGAACACCGGGGAGCTGTTTTTT | CASSPSGGGNTGELFF
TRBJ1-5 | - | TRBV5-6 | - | TGTGCCAGCAGCTTGGGAGGGGCCATCATGGAGGGGGATCAGCCCCAGCATTTT | CASSLGGAIMEGDQPQHF
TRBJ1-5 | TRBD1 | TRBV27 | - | TGTGCCAGCAGTTTGGGGACAGTCAATCAGCCCCAGCATTTT | CASSLGTVNQPQHF
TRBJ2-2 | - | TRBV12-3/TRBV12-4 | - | TGTGCCAGCGGCACGCAGGACACCGGGGAGCTGTTTTTT | CASGTQDTGELFF
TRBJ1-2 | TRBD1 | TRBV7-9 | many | TGTGCCACTCTAAGTGGGACAGGCAGCTATGGCTACACCTTC | CATLSGTGSYGYTF
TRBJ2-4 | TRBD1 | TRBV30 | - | TGTGCCTGGACCAATGGACAGGTCCTTGCCGCGAGCATTCAGTACTTC | CAWTNGQVLAASIQYF
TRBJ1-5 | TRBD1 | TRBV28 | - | TGTGCCAGCAGTGGGGGACAGGGGGACGGACAGCCCCAGCATTTT | CASSGGQGDGQPQHF
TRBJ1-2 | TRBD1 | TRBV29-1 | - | TGCAGCGCACAGACAGGGGATCGTGGCTACACCTTC | CSAQTGDRGYTF
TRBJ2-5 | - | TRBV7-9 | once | TGTGCCAGCAGGGGGTGGGCAGATCAAGAGACCCAGTACTTC | CASRGWADQETQYF
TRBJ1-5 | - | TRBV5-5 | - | TGTGCCAGCAGCTTGTCGGGGTACAATCAGCCCCAGCATTTT | CASSLSGYNQPQHF
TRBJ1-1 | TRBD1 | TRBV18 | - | TGTGCCAGCTCACCAGACAGGGATGAAGCTTTCTTT | CASSPDRDEAFF
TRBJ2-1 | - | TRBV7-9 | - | TGTGCCAGCAGCATTGATCGGGACAACAACAATGAGCAGTTCTTC | CASSIDRDNNNEQFF